This T cell receptor beta chain was identified during a study of CD8 T cells in Susac syndrome. The overall study: The Susac syndrome patients were therapy-naive, on corticosteroids, or on intravenous immunoglobulin alone at blood draw.

The study's findings and limits: There were 15 to 20 Susac-specific public clones in total CD8+ repertoires and four to six in CD8+ TEMRA repertoires.

Germline assignment: CDR1 SGHDT and CDR2 YYEEEE. This CDR3 is 14 amino acids long. V lost 4 bases, J lost 2 bases, and 5 bases stayed unmatched. The authors reverse transcribed about 0.45 to 1 ug RNA with random hexamers. Multiplex immunoSEQ PCR targeted 54 Vbeta and 13 Jbeta TCR beta segments. TCRdb fed the immunoSEQ multiplex PCR reads into MiXCR, producing one record per CDR3 protein. In the table there are roughly 52,000 distinct CDR3 sequences, 85% to 95% of which are singletons. Negative isolation yielded CD8+ and CD4+ T cells; FACS enriched TEMRA cells. Comment on this clonotype: Antigen specificity is unknown.

The chain joins TRBV5-6 to TRBJ1-2; 7 bases map to TRBD1. The sample consisted of CD8+ T cells from PBMCs. This sequence was found in a human donor with Susac syndrome. The DNA for the CDR3 is TGTGCCAGCAGCCAGGGACAGTCCAACTATGGCTACACCTTC. This sequence encodes CASSQGQSNYGYTF.